Reported below is one TCR beta chain. Clones were read by immunoSEQ multiplex PCR, and TCRdb kept only the in-frame ones, dropping some. The sample contains around 130,000 clones, around 84% of which appear only once. The CDR3 is made up of 15 amino acids. Germline loops: CDR1 SNHLY, CDR2 FYNNEI. The V and J ends lost 7 bases and 7 bases, in that order; junction bases with no gene match: 9. The record originates from a study of blood T cell repertoires in COVID-19. Material: peripheral blood. The sequence derives from a man younger than 40 with COVID-19, enrolled during active disease. The V call is TRBV2, the J call TRBJ1-6, with 8 bases that match TRBD1. In DNA form, the CDR3 reads TGTGCCAGCACCGTAGACAGGGGAAAGAATTCACCCCTCCACTTT. Protein: CASTVDRGKNSPLHF.